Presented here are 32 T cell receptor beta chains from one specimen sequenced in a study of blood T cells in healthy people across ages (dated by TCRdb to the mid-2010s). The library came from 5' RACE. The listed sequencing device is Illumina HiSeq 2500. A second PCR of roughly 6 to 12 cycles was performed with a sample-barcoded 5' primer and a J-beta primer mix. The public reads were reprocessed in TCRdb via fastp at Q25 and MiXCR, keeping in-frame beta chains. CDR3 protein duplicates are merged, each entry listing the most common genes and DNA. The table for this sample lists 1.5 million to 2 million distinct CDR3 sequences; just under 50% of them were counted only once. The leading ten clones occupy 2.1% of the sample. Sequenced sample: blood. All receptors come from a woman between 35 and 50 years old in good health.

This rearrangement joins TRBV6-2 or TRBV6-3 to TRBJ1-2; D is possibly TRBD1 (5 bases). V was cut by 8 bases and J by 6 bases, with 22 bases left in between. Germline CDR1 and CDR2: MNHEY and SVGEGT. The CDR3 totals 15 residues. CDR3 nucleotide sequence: TGTGCCAGCCTCGAAAGGGGCCGGAGGTTTGATGGCTACACCTTC. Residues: CASLERGRRFDGYTF.

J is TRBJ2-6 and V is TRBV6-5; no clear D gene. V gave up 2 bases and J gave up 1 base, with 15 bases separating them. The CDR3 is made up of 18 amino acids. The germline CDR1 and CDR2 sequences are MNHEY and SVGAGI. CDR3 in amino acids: CASSYGFGAGSGANVLTF. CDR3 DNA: TGTGCCAGCAGTTACGGGTTCGGCGCTGGGTCTGGGGCCAACGTCCTGACTTTC.

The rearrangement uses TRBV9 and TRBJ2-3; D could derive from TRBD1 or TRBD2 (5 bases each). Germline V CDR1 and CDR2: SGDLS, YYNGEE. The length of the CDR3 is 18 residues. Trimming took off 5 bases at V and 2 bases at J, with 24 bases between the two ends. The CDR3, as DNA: TGTGCCAGCAGTATCTCCGTTCGGGACCCTGAGGACACAGATACGCAGTATTTT. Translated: CASSISVRDPEDTDTQYF.

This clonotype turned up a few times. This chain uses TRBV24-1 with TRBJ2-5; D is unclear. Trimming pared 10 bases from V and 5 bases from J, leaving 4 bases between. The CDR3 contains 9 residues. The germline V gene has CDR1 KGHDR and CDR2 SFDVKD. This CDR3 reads CATKETQYF. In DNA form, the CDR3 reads TGTGCCACAAAGGAGACCCAGTACTTC.

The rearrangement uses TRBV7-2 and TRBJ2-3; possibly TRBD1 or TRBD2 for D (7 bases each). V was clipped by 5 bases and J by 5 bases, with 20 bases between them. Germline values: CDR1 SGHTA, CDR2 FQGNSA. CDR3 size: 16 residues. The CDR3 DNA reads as TGTGCCAGCAGCCCCGACACACAGGGGAGGGTAGATACGCAGTATTTT. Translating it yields CASSPDTQGRVDTQYF.

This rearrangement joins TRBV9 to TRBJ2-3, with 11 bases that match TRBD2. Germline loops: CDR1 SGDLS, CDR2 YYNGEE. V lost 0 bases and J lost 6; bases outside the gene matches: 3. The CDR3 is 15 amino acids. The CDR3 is CASSVDPSGGDTQYF. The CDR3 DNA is TGTGCCAGCAGCGTAGACCCTAGCGGGGGGGATACGCAGTATTTT.

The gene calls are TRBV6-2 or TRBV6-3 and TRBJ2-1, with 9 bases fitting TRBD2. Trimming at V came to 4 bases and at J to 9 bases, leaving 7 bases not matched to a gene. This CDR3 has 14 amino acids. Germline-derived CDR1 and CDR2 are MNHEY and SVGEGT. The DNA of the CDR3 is TGTGCCAGCAGTTTCGCGGGGGGGAAGGGTGAGCAGTTCTTC. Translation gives CASSFAGGKGEQFF.

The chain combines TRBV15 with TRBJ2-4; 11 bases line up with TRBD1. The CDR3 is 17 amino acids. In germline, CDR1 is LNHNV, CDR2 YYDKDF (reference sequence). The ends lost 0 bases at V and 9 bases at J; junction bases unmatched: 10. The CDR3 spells CATSRDQRTGGLSIQYF. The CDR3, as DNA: TGTGCCACCAGCAGAGACCAAAGGACAGGGGGCTTGAGCATTCAGTACTTC.

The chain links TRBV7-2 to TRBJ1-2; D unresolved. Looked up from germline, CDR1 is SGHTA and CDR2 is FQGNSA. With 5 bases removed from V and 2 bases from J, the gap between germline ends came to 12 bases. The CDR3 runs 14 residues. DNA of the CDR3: TGTGCCAGCAGCCCAGGACGGCCGAACTATGGCTACACCTTC. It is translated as CASSPGRPNYGYTF. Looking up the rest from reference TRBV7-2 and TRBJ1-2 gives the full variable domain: GAGVSQSPSNKVTEKGKDVELRCDPISGHTALYWYRQSLGQGLEFLIYFQGNSAPDKSGLPSDRFSAERTGGSVSTLTIQRTQQEDSAVYLCASSPGRPNYGYTFGSGTRLTVV.

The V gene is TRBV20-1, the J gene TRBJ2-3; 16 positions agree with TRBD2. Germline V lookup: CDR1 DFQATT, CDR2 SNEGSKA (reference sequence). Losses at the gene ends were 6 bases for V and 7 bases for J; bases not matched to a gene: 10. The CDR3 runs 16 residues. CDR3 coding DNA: TGCAGTGCAACCGGGACTAGCGGGGGGGCCTTAAATACGCAGTATTTT. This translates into CSATGTSGGALNTQYF.

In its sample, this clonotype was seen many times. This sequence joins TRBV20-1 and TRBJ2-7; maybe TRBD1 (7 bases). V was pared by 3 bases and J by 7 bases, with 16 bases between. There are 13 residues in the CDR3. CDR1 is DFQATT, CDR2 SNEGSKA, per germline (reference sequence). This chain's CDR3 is CSASAGQAGEQYF. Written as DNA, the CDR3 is TGCAGTGCTAGCGCCGGACAGGCGGGAGAGCAGTACTTC.

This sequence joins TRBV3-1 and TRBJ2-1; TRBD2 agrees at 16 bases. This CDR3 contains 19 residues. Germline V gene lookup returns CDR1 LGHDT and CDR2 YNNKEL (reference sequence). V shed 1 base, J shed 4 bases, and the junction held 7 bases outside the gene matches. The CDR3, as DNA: TGTGCCAGCAGCCAAGGGACCGGGACTAGCGGGGGGGGATACAATGAGCAGTTCTTC. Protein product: CASSQGTGTSGGGYNEQFF.

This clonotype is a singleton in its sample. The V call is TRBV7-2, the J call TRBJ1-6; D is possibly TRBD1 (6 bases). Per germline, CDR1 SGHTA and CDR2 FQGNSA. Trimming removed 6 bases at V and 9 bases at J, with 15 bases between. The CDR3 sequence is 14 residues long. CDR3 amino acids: CASRTTGFFSPLHF. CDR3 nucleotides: TGTGCCAGCAGAACTACAGGGTTTTTTTCACCCCTCCACTTT.

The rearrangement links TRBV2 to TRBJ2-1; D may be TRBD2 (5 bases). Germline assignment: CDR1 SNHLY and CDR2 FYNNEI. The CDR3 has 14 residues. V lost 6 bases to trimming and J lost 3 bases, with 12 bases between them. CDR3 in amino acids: CASRAGGVYNEQFF. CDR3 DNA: TGTGCCAGCAGGGCGGGTGGGGTCTACAATGAGCAGTTCTTC.

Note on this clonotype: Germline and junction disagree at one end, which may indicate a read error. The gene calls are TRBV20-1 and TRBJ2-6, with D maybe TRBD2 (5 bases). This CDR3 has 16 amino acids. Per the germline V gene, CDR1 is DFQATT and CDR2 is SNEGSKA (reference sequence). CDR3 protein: CSARDSGNSGTNVLTF. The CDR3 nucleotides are TGCAGTGCTAGAGATTCCGGGAACTCTGGGACCAACGTCCTGACTTTC.

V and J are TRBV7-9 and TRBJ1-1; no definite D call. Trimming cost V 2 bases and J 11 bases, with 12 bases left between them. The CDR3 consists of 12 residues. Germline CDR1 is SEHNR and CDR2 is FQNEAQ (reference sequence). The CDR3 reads CASSLNLKAAFF. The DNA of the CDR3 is TGTGCCAGCAGCTTAAACTTAAAGGCGGCTTTCTTT.

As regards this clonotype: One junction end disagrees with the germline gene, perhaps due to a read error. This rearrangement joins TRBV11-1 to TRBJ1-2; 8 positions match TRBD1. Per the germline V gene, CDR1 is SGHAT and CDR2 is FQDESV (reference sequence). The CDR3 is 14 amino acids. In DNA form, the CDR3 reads TGTGCCAACAGCCCGGACAGGGACAACTATGGCTACACCTTC. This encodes CANSPDRDNYGYTF.

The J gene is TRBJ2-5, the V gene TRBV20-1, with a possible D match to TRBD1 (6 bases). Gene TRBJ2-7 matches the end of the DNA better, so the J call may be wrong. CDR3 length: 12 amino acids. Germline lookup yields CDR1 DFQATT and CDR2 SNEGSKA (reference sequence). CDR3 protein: CSAIRGSGEQYF. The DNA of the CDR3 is TGCAGTGCTATTAGGGGGAGCGGCGAGCAGTACTTC.

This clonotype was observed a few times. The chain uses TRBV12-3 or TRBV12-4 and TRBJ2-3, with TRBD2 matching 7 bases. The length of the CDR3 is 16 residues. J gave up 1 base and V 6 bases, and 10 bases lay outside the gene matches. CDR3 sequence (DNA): TGTGCCAGCAGACCGCCGACTAGCATGGGCACAGATACGCAGTATTTT. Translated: CASRPPTSMGTDTQYF.

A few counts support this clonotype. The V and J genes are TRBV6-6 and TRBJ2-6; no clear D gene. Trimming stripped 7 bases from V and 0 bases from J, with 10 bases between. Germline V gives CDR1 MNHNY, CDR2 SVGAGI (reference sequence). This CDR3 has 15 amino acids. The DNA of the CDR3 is TGTGCCAGCAACGAGCCGGGCTCTGGGGCCAACGTCCTGACTTTC. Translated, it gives CASNEPGSGANVLTF.

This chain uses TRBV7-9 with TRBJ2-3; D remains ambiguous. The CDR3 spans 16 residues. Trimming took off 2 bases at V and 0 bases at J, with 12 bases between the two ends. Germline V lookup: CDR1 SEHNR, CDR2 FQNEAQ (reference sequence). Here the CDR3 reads CASSLKALPSTDTQYF. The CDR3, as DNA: TGTGCCAGCAGCTTAAAAGCGTTGCCCAGCACAGATACGCAGTATTTT.

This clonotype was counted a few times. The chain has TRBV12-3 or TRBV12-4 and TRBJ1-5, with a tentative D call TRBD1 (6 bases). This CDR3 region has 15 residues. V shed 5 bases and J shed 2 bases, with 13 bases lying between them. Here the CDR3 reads CASSPEGQRNQPQHF. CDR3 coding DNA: TGTGCCAGCAGTCCTGAGGGACAACGCAATCAGCCCCAGCATTTT.

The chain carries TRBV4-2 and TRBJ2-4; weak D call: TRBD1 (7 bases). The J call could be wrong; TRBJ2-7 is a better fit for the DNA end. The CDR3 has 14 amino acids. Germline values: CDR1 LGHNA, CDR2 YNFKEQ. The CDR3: CASSQDTGEDEQYF. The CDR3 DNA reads TGTGCCAGCAGCCAAGATACAGGGGAGGACGAGCAGTACTTC.

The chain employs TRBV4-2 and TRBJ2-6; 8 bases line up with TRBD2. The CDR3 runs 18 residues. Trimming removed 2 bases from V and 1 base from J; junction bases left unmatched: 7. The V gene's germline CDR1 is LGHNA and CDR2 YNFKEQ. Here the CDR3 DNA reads TGTGCCAGCAGCCAAATTACGCGGGGGGCTTCTGGGGCCAACGTCCTGACTTTC. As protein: CASSQITRGASGANVLTF.

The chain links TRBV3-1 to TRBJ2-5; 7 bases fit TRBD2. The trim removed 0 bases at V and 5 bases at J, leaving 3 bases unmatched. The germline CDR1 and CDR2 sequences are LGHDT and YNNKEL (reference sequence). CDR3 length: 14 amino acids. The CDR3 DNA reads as TGTGCCAGCAGCCAAGATAGAGCGGGGGAGACCCAGTACTTC. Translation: CASSQDRAGETQYF.

This CDR3 is CASTMGGGFETQYF. The CDR3 DNA reads TGTGCCAGCACCATGGGAGGGGGTTTCGAGACCCAGTACTTC. The chain links TRBV6-5 to TRBJ2-5, with a weak D call TRBD2 (7 bases). The CDR3 extends over 14 amino acids. Germline V lookup: CDR1 MNHEY, CDR2 SVGAGI. V dropped 7 bases and J dropped 5 bases, with 17 bases sitting between them.

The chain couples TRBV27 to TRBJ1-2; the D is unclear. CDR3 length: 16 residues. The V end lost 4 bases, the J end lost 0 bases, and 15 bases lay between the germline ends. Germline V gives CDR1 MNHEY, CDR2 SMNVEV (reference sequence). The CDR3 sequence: CASSWRRKGTNYGYTF. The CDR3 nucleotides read TGTGCCAGCAGTTGGAGGCGTAAGGGTACTAACTATGGCTACACCTTC.

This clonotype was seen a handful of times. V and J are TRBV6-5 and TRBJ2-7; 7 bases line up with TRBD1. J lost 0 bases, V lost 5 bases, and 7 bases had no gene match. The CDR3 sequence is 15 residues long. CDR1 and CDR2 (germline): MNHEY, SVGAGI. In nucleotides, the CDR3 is TGTGCCAGCAGTCCGGACAGGAGTAGCTCCTACGAGCAGTACTTC. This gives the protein CASSPDRSSSYEQYF.

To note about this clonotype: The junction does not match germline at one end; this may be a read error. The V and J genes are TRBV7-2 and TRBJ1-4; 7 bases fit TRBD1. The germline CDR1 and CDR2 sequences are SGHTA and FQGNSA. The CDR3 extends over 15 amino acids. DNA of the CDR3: TGTGCTAGCAGCCCCACGACAGGGATTAATGAAAAACTGTTTTTT. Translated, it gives CASSPTTGINEKLFF.

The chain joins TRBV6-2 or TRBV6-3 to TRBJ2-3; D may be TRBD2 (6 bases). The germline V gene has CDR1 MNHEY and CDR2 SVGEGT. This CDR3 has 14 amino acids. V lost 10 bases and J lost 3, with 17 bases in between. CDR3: CATLPGVGTDTQYF. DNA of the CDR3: TGTGCCACCCTCCCGGGGGTGGGAACAGATACGCAGTATTTT.

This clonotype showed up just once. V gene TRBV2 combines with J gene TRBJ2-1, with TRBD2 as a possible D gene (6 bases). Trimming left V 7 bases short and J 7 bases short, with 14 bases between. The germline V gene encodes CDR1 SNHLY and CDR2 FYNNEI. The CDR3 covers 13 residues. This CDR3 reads CASTQRALNEQFF. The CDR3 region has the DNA TGTGCCAGCACCCAGCGGGCATTAAATGAGCAGTTCTTC.

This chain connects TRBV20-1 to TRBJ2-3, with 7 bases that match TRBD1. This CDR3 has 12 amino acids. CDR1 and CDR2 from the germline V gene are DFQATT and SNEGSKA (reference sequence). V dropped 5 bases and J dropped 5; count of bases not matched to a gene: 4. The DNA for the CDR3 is TGCAGTGCTGTTCAGGGGGTAGATACGCAGTATTTT. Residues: CSAVQGVDTQYF.